Listed below are T cell receptor beta chains from one sample, sequenced in a study of blood T cell repertoires in COVID-19. Generated by immunoSEQ multiplex PCR, the TCRdb table keeps only in-frame clones and is missing some. The sample has 240,000 or so clones; approximately 85% are singletons. The material sequenced was peripheral blood. These receptors originate from an elderly man with acute or convalescent COVID-19. The CDR3 runs from the conserved cysteine through the conserved F or W. D genes are given only for firm matches. Clone size is shown for a subset of rows, as once, few, many or a class of expanded clone.

TRBJ2-3 | NA | TRBD2 | TRBV15 | TGTGCCACCAGCAGTCCTAGCGGGGGGCCCCATACGCAGTATTTT | CATSSPSGGPHTQYF
TRBJ2-1 | NA | TRBD2 | TRBV24-1 | TGTGCCACCAGTGCCGTGAGGGGACTAGCGGCTAGCTCCTACAATGAGCAGTTCTTC | CATSAVRGLAASSYNEQFF
TRBJ1-1 | NA | TRBD1 | TRBV29-1 | TGCAGCGTATGGACAGGGTTTAACACTGAAGCTTTCTTT | CSVWTGFNTEAFF
TRBJ1-2 | NA | NA | TRBV28 | TGTGCCAGCAATAGAGCTTCCTATGGCTACACCTTC | CASNRASYGYTF
TRBJ1-1 | NA | NA | TRBV2 | TGTGCCAGCAGCGAGGCGTTTGGTAGGACTGAAGCTTTCTTT | CASSEAFGRTEAFF
TRBJ2-3 | once | NA | TRBV14 | TGTGCCAGCAGCCAAGATCTTATGGCAGAGACTAGCACAGATACGCAGTATTTT | CASSQDLMAETSTDTQYF
TRBJ1-4 | NA | NA | TRBV2 | TGTGCCAGCAGCAGGACTCGTATTAATGAAAAACTGTTTTTT | CASSRTRINEKLFF
TRBJ1-1 | NA | NA | TRBV28 | TGTGCCAGCAGCCGGGGGGGTGGCGTCACTGAAGCTTTCTTT | CASSRGGGVTEAFF
TRBJ1-2 | NA | NA | TRBV28 | TGTGCCAGCAGTTTTCCCACCGGGACACCGTTTTCCTATGGCTACACCTTC | CASSFPTGTPFSYGYTF
TRBJ1-1 | NA | NA | TRBV15 | TGTGCCACCAGCGGAGGACAGATCATGAACACTGAAGCTTTCTTT | CATSGGQIMNTEAFF
TRBJ1-6 | NA | NA | TRBV5-6 | TGTGCCAGCAGCCAAGTCGTCGGCGAGGGCTCCTATAATTCACCCCTCCACTTT | CASSQVVGEGSYNSPLHF
TRBJ1-4 | once | NA | TRBV7-2 | TGTGCCAGCAGCTTAGGAGGCTCCCCTGGGGAAAAACTGTTTTTT | CASSLGGSPGEKLFF
TRBJ1-4 | once | NA | TRBV7-2 | TGTGCCAGCAGCTTGGGACAAACGGGGATCGGGGAAAAACTGTTTTTT | CASSLGQTGIGEKLFF
TRBJ2-7 | NA | NA | TRBV7-8 | TGTGCCAGCAGCTTACAGGCCTACGAGCAGTACTTC | CASSLQAYEQYF
TRBJ1-4 | NA | TRBD1 | TRBV2 | TGTGCCAGCAGCCCCGGGACAGGGGCCCGGGGGAATGAAAAACTGTTTTTT | CASSPGTGARGNEKLFF
TRBJ2-3 | NA | TRBD2 | TRBV4-2 | TGTGCCAGCAGCCAAACTAGCGGTCCTAGCACAGATACGCAGTATTTT | CASSQTSGPSTDTQYF
TRBJ2-2 | NA | NA | TRBV19 | TGTGCCAGTAGCCTTCCCCAGGGGGAGCTGTTTTTT | CASSLPQGELFF
TRBJ1-1 | NA | TRBD1 | TRBV5-5 | TGTGCCAGCAGCTTGGCTGGGACAGGGGTTCTCAGGAACACTGAAGCTTTCTTT | CASSLAGTGVLRNTEAFF
TRBJ1-6 | few | NA | TRBV7-9 | TGTGCCAGCAGCTTAGGGGGGGTAGGATCACCCCTCCACTTT | CASSLGGVGSPLHF
TRBJ1-1 | NA | TRBD1 | TRBV9 | TGTGCCAGCAGCGTTGCCACCGACAGGGAGTTGAACACTGAAGCTTTCTTT | CASSVATDRELNTEAFF
TRBJ2-1 | once | NA | TRBV9 | TGTGCCAGCAGCGTACAGGGGGGAGGCCTCTACAATGAGCAGTTCTTC | CASSVQGGGLYNEQFF
TRBJ1-5 | NA | NA | TRBV4-2 | TGTGCCAGCAGCCAAGATAGGGGCGATCAGCCCCAGCATTTT | CASSQDRGDQPQHF